The present T cell receptor (beta chain) was sequenced within a study of cytomegalovirus exposure and HLA in healthy donors. The count of this clone is one. Its antigen remains unidentified. Use of 60 Vbeta and 13 Jbeta primers characterized the PCR. Repertoires were generated with immunoSEQ multiplex PCR, while TCRdb's copy carries only in-frame clones and drops some. The table lists roughly 130,000 clones, around 81% of them singletons. Findings and limits, study-wide: On later analysis, the bulk of CMV-associated TCR beta chains appeared to be HLA-restricted.

Germline values: CDR1 KGHSH, CDR2 LQKENI. The CDR3 consists of 15 residues. V lost 6 bases and J 4 bases, leaving 15 bases between the germline ends. The chain combines TRBV18 with TRBJ1-4; tentative D call: TRBD1 (6 bases). The receptor's source is a woman aged 50 to 65 in good health and CMV-seronegative. The sequencing input was PBMCs. CDR3 region: CASSPLDSLNEKLFF. The CDR3 nucleotides read TGTGCCAGCTCTCCCTTGGACAGCCTTAATGAAAAACTGTTTTTT. The entire variable domain, with the rest obtained from reference TRBV18 and TRBJ1-4, is as follows: NAGVMQNPRHLVRRRGQEARLRCSPMKGHSHVYWYRQLPEEGLKFMVYLQKENIIDESGMPKERFSAEFPKEGPSILRIQQVVRGDSAAYFCASSPLDSLNEKLFFGSGTQLSVL.